Following are 5 T cell receptor beta chains from one sample sequenced in a study of CD4+ T cells in melanoma. Assay: immunoSEQ multiplex PCR; the TCRdb copy retains only in-frame clones and omits some. The table lists about 110,000 clones, about nine tenths of them singletons. The sample consisted of peripheral blood. The receptors originated from a human donor with melanoma.

The chain is built from TRBV29-1 and TRBJ2-3; TRBD2 matches 7 bases. The germline V gene encodes CDR1 SQVTM and CDR2 ANQGSEA. The J segment lost 2 bases and the V segment lost 7 bases, leaving 9 bases of the junction unmatched. The CDR3 contains 14 residues. The CDR3 region is CSGKREGHTDTQYF. Written as DNA, the CDR3 is TGCAGCGGGAAGAGGGAGGGCCACACAGATACGCAGTATTTT.

The V gene is TRBV15, the J gene TRBJ2-3; D is possibly TRBD2 (7 bases). The CDR3 contains 16 residues. Trimming left V 0 bases short and J 0 bases short, with 10 bases between. Germline CDR1 is LNHNV and CDR2 is YYDKDF (reference sequence). The CDR3 DNA sequence: TGTGCCACCAGCAGAGAGGCGGGGGCTAGCACAGATACGCAGTATTTT. This translates into CATSREAGASTDTQYF.

V is TRBV27 and J is TRBJ1-5, with D possibly TRBD1 on 5 matching bases. The CDR3 contains 12 residues. V dropped 5 bases and J dropped 5 bases, with 7 bases sitting between them. Looked up from germline, CDR1 is MNHEY and CDR2 is SMNVEV (reference sequence). In DNA form, the CDR3 reads TGTGCCAGCAGTGGAGGGGATCAGCCCCAGCATTTT. Translating gives CASSGGDQPQHF.

This chain joins TRBV9 and TRBJ2-3, with TRBD2 matching 9 bases. CDR3 length: 16 residues. The V gene's germline CDR1 is SGDLS and CDR2 YYNGEE. After removal of 0 bases from V and 5 bases from J, the junction contained 7 bases not matched to a gene. The DNA of the CDR3 is TGTGCCAGCAGCGTAGGGGCGGGGGGGCAGATAGATACGCAGTATTTT. It yields the protein CASSVGAGGQIDTQYF.

This rearrangement joins TRBV7-9 to TRBJ2-2; D is possibly TRBD1 or TRBD2 (6 bases each). The CDR3 runs 16 residues. The germline gives CDR1 SEHNR, CDR2 FQNEAQ (reference sequence). The V end was cut by 5 bases, the J end by 0 bases, with 13 bases between. CDR3 sequence (DNA): TGTGCCAGCAGCGCGTTCGGGGGCGCGAACACCGGGGAGCTGTTTTTT. Translating it yields CASSAFGGANTGELFF.